This T cell receptor (beta chain) stems from a study of blood T cell repertoires in COVID-19. Study information: The cDNA or gDNA used as material had been derived from T cells, B-cell-depleted T cells, or PBMCs.

It was during active infection that Seattle patients were enrolled and then longitudinally followed. Original processing methods: Reference gene primer amplification gave nucleated cell count estimates. Assay: immunoSEQ multiplex PCR; the TCRdb copy retains only in-frame clones and omits some. V, J and clone size were drawn from that table, and D and trimming were deduced from the DNA. The data hold under 200,000 clones, with around 84% observed a single time. Sequencing was carried out using peripheral blood. This sequence was found in a woman in her seventies with COVID-19, enrolled during active disease.

The CDR3 reads CASSIGGAGKDEQFF. DNA of the CDR3: TGTGCCAGCAGCATCGGGGGAGCGGGTAAAGATGAGCAGTTCTTC. This chain links TRBV4-2 with TRBJ2-1; D might be TRBD2 (6 bases). Trimming cost V 5 bases and J 8 bases, with 19 bases left between them. Germline V lookup: CDR1 LGHNA, CDR2 YNFKEQ. This CDR3 spans 15 amino acids.